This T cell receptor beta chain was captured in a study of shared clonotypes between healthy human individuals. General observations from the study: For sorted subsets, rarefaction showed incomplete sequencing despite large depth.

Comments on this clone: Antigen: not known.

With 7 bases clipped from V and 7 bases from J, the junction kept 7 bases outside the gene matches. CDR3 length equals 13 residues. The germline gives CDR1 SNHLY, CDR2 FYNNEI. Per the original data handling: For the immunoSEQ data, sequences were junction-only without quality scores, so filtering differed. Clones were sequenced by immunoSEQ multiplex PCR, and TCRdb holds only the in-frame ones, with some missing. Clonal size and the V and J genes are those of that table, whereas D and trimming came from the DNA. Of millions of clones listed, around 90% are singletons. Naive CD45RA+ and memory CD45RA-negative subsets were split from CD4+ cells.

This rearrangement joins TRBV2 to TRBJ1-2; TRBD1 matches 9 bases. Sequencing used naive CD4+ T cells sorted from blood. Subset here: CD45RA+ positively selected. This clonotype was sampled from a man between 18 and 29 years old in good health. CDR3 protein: CASNVDRGGGYTF. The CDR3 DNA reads TGTGCCAGCAACGTGGACAGGGGAGGTGGCTACACCTTC.